This TCR beta chain emerged from a study of vaccination and CD4 T cells after COVID-19. Treatment: roughly nine-day PBMC culture with coronavirus spike peptide pools or control peptides (ViraFEST assay). Researchers grew the cells for under eleven days and then pulled out CD4+ T cells by negative selection. The CDR3 is 14 residues long. Trimming took 0 bases from V and 1 from J; bases not matched to a gene: 0. Germline CDR1 MNHEY, CDR2 SVGAGI. About this clonotype itself: Its antigen is still unknown.

With the Oncomine TCR Beta short-read assay, DNA from cultured CD4+ T cells was sequenced. TCRdb reanalysed the PCR reads using MiXCR and keeps one entry per CDR3 protein. The sample has under 20,000 distinct CDR3 sequences, 50% to 60% seen once. Study results and caveats: A nonsignificant median increase from around 21 to 38 SARS-CoV-2-reactive clonotypes was observed.

This TCR was sampled from a human donor who had recovered from COVID-19. Input material: CD4+ T cells from blood, cultured in vitro. The J gene is TRBJ2-7, the V gene TRBV6-5, with TRBD1 matching 7 bases. As DNA, the CDR3 is TGTGCCAGCAGTTACTCGGACAGGTCCTACGAGCAGTACTTC. This codes for CASSYSDRSYEQYF.